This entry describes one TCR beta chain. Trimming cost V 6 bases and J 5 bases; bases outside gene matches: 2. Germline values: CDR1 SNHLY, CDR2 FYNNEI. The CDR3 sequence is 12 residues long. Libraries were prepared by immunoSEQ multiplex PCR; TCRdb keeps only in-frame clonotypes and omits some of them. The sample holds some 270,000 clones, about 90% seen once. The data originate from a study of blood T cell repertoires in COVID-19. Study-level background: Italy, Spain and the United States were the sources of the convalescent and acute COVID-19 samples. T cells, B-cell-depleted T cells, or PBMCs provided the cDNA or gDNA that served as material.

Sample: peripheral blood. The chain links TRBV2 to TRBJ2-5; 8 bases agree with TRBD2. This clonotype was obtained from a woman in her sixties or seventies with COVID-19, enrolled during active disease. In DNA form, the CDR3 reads TGTGCCAGCAGCATAGCGGGGGAGACCCAGTACTTC. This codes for CASSIAGETQYF.